There are a few counts of the clone carrying this T cell receptor beta chain. CDR1 is SGHRS, CDR2 YFSETQ, per germline. This CDR3 comprises 15 residues. V gave up 1 base and J gave up 7 bases, with 15 bases separating them. Sequencing used immunoSEQ multiplex PCR; TCRdb keeps in-frame clones, though not all of them. The top ten hold 4.5% to 6% of the sample, which has under 250,000 clones, about 85% seen once. These data come from a study of blood T cell repertoires in COVID-19. The receptor comes from a woman in her sixties or seventies who had recovered from COVID-19. The sequenced sample was peripheral blood. This chain connects TRBV5-1 to TRBJ2-1; the D gene is possibly TRBD1 (5 bases). The DNA of the CDR3 is TGCGCCAGCAGCTTGCGCCAGGGCTATGGGAATGAGCAGTTCTTC. Its protein product is CASSLRQGYGNEQFF.